The sequence of this TCR beta chain was determined in a study of metastatic and nonmetastatic thyroid tumors. Overall study context: Blood and tumor or nodule tissue repertoires from malignant and benign thyroid patients were compared. Whole-study results and caveats: Across blood and tumor, TCR beta diversity in malignant thyroid tumors was reportedly significantly higher than in benign nodules.

Prior to thyroid surgery, none of the patients had received any treatment. From the PCR reads, TCRdb re-called clones with MiXCR. The data hold 70,000 or so clones, with 12% to 15% observed a single time. V gave up 4 bases and J gave up 6 bases, with 9 bases separating them. The length of the CDR3 is 13 residues. Per the germline V gene, CDR1 is KGHDR and CDR2 is SFDVKD. This clone was counted ten times or more. Its antigen is unknown. The TCR sequence derives from a male donor with papillary thyroid cancer or a benign thyroid nodule (not recorded which). Some clones in this sample may be carry-over from other donors' samples. This sequence joins TRBV24-1 and TRBJ1-5, with D unclear. Material: blood. The CDR3 bases are TGTGCCACCAGTGAGGGGATTCGTCAGCCCCAGCATTTT. Translation: CATSEGIRQPQHF.